The 27 T cell receptor beta chains below all came from one sample that was sequenced in a study of blood T cells in healthy people across ages. Using a J-beta primer mix together with a sample-barcoded 5' primer, a second PCR was run for about 7 to 12 cycles. TCRdb used MiXCR to reprocess the 5' RACE reads, holding one entry per CDR3 protein. The data hold some 1.8 million distinct CDR3 sequences, with approximately 39% observed a single time. Sequenced: blood. The source is a human donor in good health.

J is TRBJ2-1 and V is TRBV10-3; a weak D match, TRBD2 (6 bases). In germline, CDR1 is ENHRY, CDR2 SYGVKD. Deletions cut 6 bases from V and 5 bases from J, with 14 bases between. The CDR3 consists of 14 residues. The CDR3 loop is CAISPRGGDNEQFF. The CDR3 DNA is TGTGCCATCAGCCCCAGAGGAGGGGACAATGAGCAGTTCTTC.

This clonotype was picked up a small number of times. The rearrangement joins TRBV5-8 to TRBJ2-1; D gene uncertain. This CDR3 region has 15 residues. Germline-derived CDR1 and CDR2 are SGHTS and YDEGEE. V was trimmed by 7 bases and J by 0 bases, leaving 14 bases between them. CDR3 amino acids: CASPPKESSYNEQFF. Here the CDR3 DNA reads TGTGCCAGCCCGCCGAAGGAGAGCTCCTACAATGAGCAGTTCTTC.

The chain joins TRBV9 to TRBJ1-2; 8 bases map to TRBD1. This CDR3 region has 15 residues. Germline values: CDR1 SGDLS, CDR2 YYNGEE. Unmatched junction bases numbered 9, after V lost 4 bases and J lost 4 bases. CDR3 nucleotides: TGTGCCAGCAGCCCAGGGAGGGACAGGAGCTATGGCTACACCTTC. Its protein is CASSPGRDRSYGYTF.

This clonotype was counted only a few times. V usage is TRBV9 and J usage is TRBJ2-1, with D possibly matching TRBD2 (7 bases). The CDR3 covers 13 residues. Germline V CDR1 and CDR2: SGDLS, YYNGEE. Trimming took 3 bases from V and 9 from J, leaving 13 bases between them. The CDR3 spells CASSARRGGEQFF. The DNA of the CDR3 is TGTGCCAGCAGCGCCCGAAGGGGGGGTGAGCAGTTCTTC.

There are a few counts of this clonotype. The chain has TRBV5-1 and TRBJ1-2, with D maybe TRBD1 (6 bases). The CDR3 extends over 16 amino acids. Trimming cost V 4 bases and J 1 base, with 17 bases left between them. Germline values: CDR1 SGHRS, CDR2 YFSETQ. DNA of the CDR3: TGCGCCAGCAGCCCCCTTACAGGGACCCTTAACTATGGCTACACCTTC. It is translated as CASSPLTGTLNYGYTF.

The V and J genes are TRBV20-1 and TRBJ1-1, with TRBD1 as a possible D gene (6 bases). This CDR3 comprises 14 residues. Trimming pared 4 bases from V and 1 base from J, leaving 13 bases between. Germline-derived CDR1 and CDR2 are DFQATT and SNEGSKA (reference sequence). CDR3 in amino acids: CSATTGLANTEAFF. In nucleotides, the CDR3 is TGCAGTGCTACCACAGGGCTAGCGAACACTGAAGCTTTCTTT.

This clonotype has more than one count but fewer than ten. Just one base apart from a much larger clone, this may be a read error. The chain links TRBV12-3 or TRBV12-4 to TRBJ2-3; 7 bases fit TRBD1. The CDR3 spans 14 residues. Trimming at V came to 6 bases and at J to 4 bases, leaving 7 bases not matched to a gene. The DNA for the CDR3 is TGTGCCAGCAGCTACAGGGGCATCGCAGATACGCAGTATTTT. Encoded protein: CASSYRGIADTQYF.

This clonotype occurred a few times. This chain links TRBV7-2 with TRBJ2-3; D remains ambiguous. Germline CDR1 and CDR2: SGHTA and FQGNSA. Trimming took off 2 bases at V and 11 bases at J, with 11 bases between the two ends. This CDR3 contains 12 residues. The CDR3 region is CASSLYQAVQYF. CDR3 in DNA: TGTGCCAGCAGCTTATATCAAGCTGTGCAGTATTTT.

The CDR3 protein is CASSFAQGLDTQYF. CDR3 in DNA: TGTGCCAGCAGCTTCGCACAGGGGCTGGATACGCAGTATTTT. The chain uses TRBV27 and TRBJ2-3; 7 bases fit TRBD1. The germline V gene has CDR1 MNHEY and CDR2 SMNVEV (reference sequence). Trimming at V came to 6 bases and at J to 6 bases, leaving 9 bases not matched to a gene. The length of the CDR3 is 14 residues.

The chain combines TRBV29-1 with TRBJ1-1; D is undetermined. Per the germline V gene, CDR1 is SQVTM and CDR2 is ANQGSEA. The CDR3 sequence is 14 residues long. Trimming pared 4 bases from V and 0 bases from J, leaving 12 bases between. The CDR3 nucleotides read TGCAGCGTTGCCGAACGGCTAATGAACACTGAAGCTTTCTTT. Translating gives CSVAERLMNTEAFF.

This chain links TRBV4-3 with TRBJ2-2; a possible D gene is TRBD1 (7 bases). From germline, CDR1 is LGHNA and CDR2 YSLEER. CDR3 length equals 18 residues. V lost 0 bases, J lost 7 bases, and 21 bases lay in between. The CDR3 here is CASSQDQGVAGWSGELFF. CDR3 DNA sequence: TGCGCCAGCAGCCAAGATCAGGGGGTCGCGGGGTGGAGCGGGGAGCTGTTTTTT.

This clonotype was picked up a small number of times. This chain joins TRBV7-3 and TRBJ2-1, with TRBD2 matching over 9 bases. Germline CDR1 and CDR2: SGHTA and FQGTGA. V lost 0 bases to trimming and J lost 3 bases; unmatched junction nucleotides: 6. The CDR3 loop spans 17 amino acids. CDR3 in amino acids: CASSLTGLAGRYNEQFF. The CDR3 DNA reads TGTGCCAGCAGCTTAACTGGTCTAGCGGGGCGCTACAATGAGCAGTTCTTC.

The chain carries TRBV5-1 and TRBJ1-5, with a possible D match to TRBD1 (6 bases). V lost 4 bases to trimming and J lost 5 bases, with 16 bases between them. CDR1 SGHRS and CDR2 YFSETQ come from the germline V gene. The CDR3 consists of 15 residues. The CDR3 region is CASSPAGVRDQPQHF. As DNA, the CDR3 is TGCGCCAGCAGCCCGGCAGGGGTTCGGGATCAGCCCCAGCATTTT.

CDR3 DNA sequence: TGTGCCAGCAGCGCCGGGACAGCTAACTACGAGCAGTACTTC. Its translation: CASSAGTANYEQYF. This chain links TRBV9 with TRBJ2-7; TRBD1 matches 7 bases. Germline V gene data show CDR1 as SGDLS and CDR2 as YYNGEE. V shed 3 bases, J shed 3 bases, and the junction held 6 bases outside the gene matches. This CDR3 is 14 amino acids long. Based on the CDR3 plus reference TRBV9 and TRBJ2-7, the full variable domain is DSGVTQTPKHLITATGQRVTLRCSPRSGDLSVYWYQQSLDQGLQFLIQYYNGEERAKGNILERFSAQQFPDLHSELNLSSLELGDSALYFCASSAGTANYEQYFGPGTRLTVT.

The chain recombines TRBV2 with TRBJ1-2; D call uncertain. Per germline, CDR1 SNHLY and CDR2 FYNNEI. This CDR3 has 14 residues. V was pared by 1 base and J by 6 bases, with 12 bases between. CDR3 amino acids: CASSEGGPLDGYTF. CDR3 in DNA: TGTGCCAGCAGTGAAGGAGGGCCTTTGGATGGCTACACCTTC.

In nucleotides, the CDR3 is TGTGCCAGCAGTGAATATCTATGGGGACAAGAGAACACTGAAGCTTTCTTT. The encoded protein is CASSEYLWGQENTEAFF. The chain joins TRBV2 to TRBJ1-1, with a possible D match to TRBD1 (6 bases). V was trimmed by 2 bases and J by 1 base, leaving 17 bases between them. The germline gives CDR1 SNHLY, CDR2 FYNNEI. The CDR3 runs to 17 residues.

This clonotype occurred once. The genes are TRBV20-1 and TRBJ2-5, with D unclear. Germline CDR1 DFQATT, CDR2 SNEGSKA (reference sequence). The CDR3 has 11 residues. The CDR3 spells CSTQYQETQYF. Written as DNA, the CDR3 is TGCAGCACCCAATACCAAGAGACCCAGTACTTC.

This clonotype was seen once. The chain is built from TRBV12-3 or TRBV12-4 and TRBJ1-4, with a tentative D call TRBD1 (5 bases). This CDR3 region has 17 residues. Trimming removed 5 bases at V and 0 bases at J, with 16 bases between. This chain's CDR3 is CASSDNRDLATNEKLFF. CDR3 in DNA: TGTGCCAGCAGTGATAACCGGGACCTTGCAACTAATGAAAAACTGTTTTTT.

In its sample, this clonotype was seen many times. V gene TRBV3-1 combines with J gene TRBJ2-7; the D gene is possibly TRBD1 (6 bases). Per germline, CDR1 LGHDT and CDR2 YNNKEL (reference sequence). The CDR3 contains 13 residues. The germline V and J ends were trimmed by 4 bases and 2 bases, with 9 bases remaining between them. CDR3 protein: CASSRGQPYEQYF. The CDR3 DNA follows: TGTGCCAGCAGCCGCGGACAGCCCTACGAGCAGTACTTC.

V and J are TRBV7-2 and TRBJ1-2; perhaps TRBD1 as D (5 bases). Germline CDR1 and CDR2: SGHTA and FQGNSA. This CDR3 is built from 15 residues. V was trimmed by 4 bases and J by 0 bases, leaving 12 bases between them. The CDR3 bases are TGTGCCAGCAGCTCAGGGTTCGGATCTAACTATGGCTACACCTTC. Residues: CASSSGFGSNYGYTF. Supplemented by reference TRBV7-2 and TRBJ1-2, the full variable domain reads GAGVSQSPSNKVTEKGKDVELRCDPISGHTALYWYRQSLGQGLEFLIYFQGNSAPDKSGLPSDRFSAERTGGSVSTLTIQRTQQEDSAVYLCASSSGFGSNYGYTFGSGTRLTVV.

This clonotype was seen a handful of times. CDR3 sequence reads: CASSQDRRTSYGYTF. The CDR3 DNA follows: TGCGCCAGCAGCCAAGATCGGAGAACGAGCTATGGCTACACCTTC. The chain uses TRBV4-1 and TRBJ1-2; D not certain. The CDR3 runs to 15 residues. Per the germline V gene, CDR1 is MGHRA and CDR2 is YSYEKL. Deletions cut 0 bases from V and 4 bases from J, with 12 bases between.

The chain combines TRBV24-1 with TRBJ1-1, with D hard to call. Germline V gives CDR1 KGHDR, CDR2 SFDVKD. The CDR3 sequence is 13 residues long. Trimming took off 6 bases at V and 1 base at J, with 8 bases between the two ends. CDR3 coding DNA: TGTGCCACCAGTTGGGCGGAGAACACTGAAGCTTTCTTT. Translating it yields CATSWAENTEAFF.

Note on this clonotype: This could be a read error, since a much larger clone is one nucleotide away. The chain couples TRBV4-3 to TRBJ2-1, with D possibly being TRBD1 or TRBD2 (5 bases each). This CDR3 is 15 amino acids long. Germline V gives CDR1 LGHNA, CDR2 YSLEER. The V gene lost 0 bases and the J gene lost 13 bases, with 19 bases spanning the gap. The CDR3 region has the DNA TGCGCCAGCAGCCAAGATTGGGGCCCAAGGGAGACCCAGTTCTTC. It is translated as CASSQDWGPRETQFF.

The chain is built from TRBV10-3 and TRBJ2-1, with TRBD2 matching over 9 bases. Germline V gene data show CDR1 as ENHRY and CDR2 as SYGVKD. The CDR3 consists of 15 residues. The ends lost 6 bases at V and 2 bases at J; junction bases unmatched: 5. DNA of the CDR3: TGTGCCATCAGCTCGGGACTAGCCACCTACAATGAGCAGTTCTTC. Translated, it gives CAISSGLATYNEQFF.

This clonotype was seen many times. The J gene is TRBJ2-7, the V gene TRBV7-9, with D hard to call. CDR1 and CDR2 from the germline V gene are SEHNR and FQNEAQ (reference sequence). This CDR3 is built from 12 residues. V was cut by 2 bases and J by 4 bases, with 6 bases left in between. The CDR3: CASSLSEYEQYF. CDR3 nucleotides: TGTGCCAGCAGCTTATCAGAGTACGAGCAGTACTTC. Variable domain in full (rest from reference TRBV7-9 and TRBJ2-7): DTGVSQNPRHKITKRGQNVTFRCDPISEHNRLYWYRQTLGQGPEFLTYFQNEAQLEKSRLLSDRFSAERPKGSFSTLEIQRTEQGDSAMYLCASSLSEYEQYFGPGTRLTVT.

To note about this clonotype: One junction end disagrees with the germline gene, perhaps due to a read error. The chain combines TRBV10-3 with TRBJ2-1, with 10 bases fitting TRBD2. Germline V gives CDR1 ENHRY, CDR2 SYGVKD. The CDR3 runs to 15 residues. The CDR3 region is CAISELAGTYNKQFF. The DNA for the CDR3 is TGTGCCATCAGTGAACTAGCGGGGACATACAATAAGCAGTTCTTC.

This clonotype was detected ten times or more. The chain joins TRBV7-6 to TRBJ2-7; no reliable D call. Germline loops: CDR1 SGHVS, CDR2 FNYEAQ. V was clipped by 4 bases and J by 10 bases, with 14 bases between them. This CDR3 has 12 residues. This CDR3 is CASSSEGISQYF. Written as DNA, the CDR3 is TGTGCCAGCAGCTCCGAAGGGATAAGTCAGTACTTC.